This TCR beta chain was observed in a study of response to subunit inactivated influenza vaccine. Study conclusions and caveats: Authors suggested that a seasonal influenza vaccination recruits few new T cells each time.

TCRdb used MiXCR to reprocess the RT-PCR reads, holding one entry per CDR3 protein. Of hundreds of thousands of distinct CDR3 sequences in the sample, under 9% are singletons; the top ten hold approximately 12%. Germline V gives CDR1 MDHEN, CDR2 SYDVKM. J lost 2 bases, V lost 5 bases, and 6 bases had no gene match. This CDR3 is 16 amino acids long. Only a few counts were recorded for this clonotype. What it binds is not known. Specimen: PBMCs from blood, collected about 23 months after vaccination. The clonotype was recovered from a man aged 50 to 69 who received an inactivated influenza vaccine. This sequence joins TRBV28 and TRBJ2-5; 12 bases map to TRBD2. The CDR3 bases are TGTGCCAGCAGTCCCCTCCTAGCGGGGGGGCAAGAGACCCAGTACTTC. Its translation: CASSPLLAGGQETQYF. Full variable domain (remainder filled in from reference TRBV28 and TRBJ2-5): DVKVTQSSRYLVKRTGEKVFLECVQDMDHENMFWYRQDPGLGLRLIYFSYDVKMKEKGDIPEGYSVSREKKERFSLILESASTNQTSMYLCASSPLLAGGQETQYFGPGTRLLVL.